These 5 T cell receptor beta chains came from one sample sequenced in a study of T cells in Graves' hyperthyroidism and ophthalmopathy. From RNA transcripts, TCR beta CDR3 regions were amplified. The HTBI primer set was used in a first-round RT-PCR of the TCR CDR3. MiXCR, applied by TCRdb to the multiplex PCR reads, yields one record per CDR3 protein. The table has about 400,000 distinct CDR3 sequences, approximately 14% seen once; the top ten hold around 7%. Sequenced: blood. The receptors derive from a woman aged 18-30 years with Graves' hyperthyroidism.

The sample holds many counts of this clonotype. This chain joins TRBV29-1 and TRBJ1-2, with D unclear. The germline V gene has CDR1 SQVTM and CDR2 ANQGSEA. V lost 3 bases, J lost 5 bases, and 13 bases lay in between. The CDR3 is 13 amino acids. CDR3 amino acids: CSVEEGARYGYTF. The CDR3 coding sequence is TGCAGCGTTGAGGAAGGCGCCCGGTATGGCTACACCTTC.

This clonotype was counted many times. The chain joins TRBV27 to TRBJ2-1; 12 bases are a match to TRBD1. The length of the CDR3 is 15 residues. The trim removed 5 bases at V and 9 bases at J, leaving 8 bases unmatched. Per the germline V gene, CDR1 is MNHEY and CDR2 is SMNVEV (reference sequence). The CDR3 reads CASSPGGTGGGEQFF. The CDR3 coding sequence is TGTGCCAGCAGTCCCGGCGGGACAGGGGGCGGTGAGCAGTTCTTC.

Ten or more counts support this clonotype. The chain combines TRBV6-1 with TRBJ2-2; the D gene is possibly TRBD2 (5 bases). V dropped 4 bases and J dropped 3 bases, with 15 bases sitting between them. CDR1 and CDR2 (germline): MNHNS, SASEGT. The CDR3 contains 16 residues. For the CDR3, the DNA is TGTGCCAGCAGTGTAGCGACGGGGAAGTACACCGGGGAGCTGTTTTTT. Translating it yields CASSVATGKYTGELFF.

This clonotype was seen many times. This chain uses TRBV12-3 or TRBV12-4 with TRBJ1-2; D is unresolved. V dropped 3 bases and J dropped 0 bases, with 5 bases sitting between them. CDR3 length: 13 amino acids. The CDR3 DNA sequence: TGTGCCAGCAGTTTCGCACCTAACTATGGCTACACCTTC. Its protein product is CASSFAPNYGYTF.

This clonotype was counted at least ten times. The rearrangement joins TRBV27 to TRBJ2-1; TRBD2 is a possible D gene (6 bases). The CDR3 covers 15 residues. Germline lookup yields CDR1 MNHEY and CDR2 SMNVEV (reference sequence). Trimming cost V 5 bases and J 0 bases, with 11 bases left between them. The CDR3 DNA sequence: TGTGCCAGCAGTCCGGAGGGAGGCTCCTACAATGAGCAGTTCTTC. It encodes CASSPEGGSYNEQFF.